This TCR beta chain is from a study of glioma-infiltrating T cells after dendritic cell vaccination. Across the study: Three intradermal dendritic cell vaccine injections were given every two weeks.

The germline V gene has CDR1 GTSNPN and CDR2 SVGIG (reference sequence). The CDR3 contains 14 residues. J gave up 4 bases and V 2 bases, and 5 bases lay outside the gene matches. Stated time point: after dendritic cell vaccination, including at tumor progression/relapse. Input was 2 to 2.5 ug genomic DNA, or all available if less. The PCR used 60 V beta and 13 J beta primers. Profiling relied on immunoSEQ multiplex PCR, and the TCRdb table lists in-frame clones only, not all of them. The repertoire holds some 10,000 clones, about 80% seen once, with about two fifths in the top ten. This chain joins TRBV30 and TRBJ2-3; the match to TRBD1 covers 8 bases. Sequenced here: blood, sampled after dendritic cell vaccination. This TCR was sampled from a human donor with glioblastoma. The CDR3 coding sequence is TGTGCCTGGAGTCATGGACAGGGAGCAGATACGCAGTATTTT. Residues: CAWSHGQGADTQYF.